This T cell receptor (beta chain) is drawn from a study of T cell changes during pregnancy in multiple sclerosis. The assay was immunoSEQ multiplex PCR, and TCRdb's table has in-frame clones only and misses some. The data contain tens of thousands of clones, 85% to 95% of them singletons. Germline V CDR1 and CDR2: SGHTA, FQGNSA. Trimming took 7 bases from V and 9 from J, leaving 13 bases between them. The CDR3 consists of 12 residues. The chain carries TRBV7-2 and TRBJ2-1; tentatively, D is TRBD1 (7 bases). The receptor's source is a female donor with multiple sclerosis, enrolled in a pregnancy study. The sample was CD4+ T cells from peripheral blood mononuclear cells, taken in the third trimester of pregnancy. As DNA, the CDR3 is TGTGCCAGCACCAGGGGGGCCGGTGAGCAGTTCTTC. Its translation: CASTRGAGEQFF.